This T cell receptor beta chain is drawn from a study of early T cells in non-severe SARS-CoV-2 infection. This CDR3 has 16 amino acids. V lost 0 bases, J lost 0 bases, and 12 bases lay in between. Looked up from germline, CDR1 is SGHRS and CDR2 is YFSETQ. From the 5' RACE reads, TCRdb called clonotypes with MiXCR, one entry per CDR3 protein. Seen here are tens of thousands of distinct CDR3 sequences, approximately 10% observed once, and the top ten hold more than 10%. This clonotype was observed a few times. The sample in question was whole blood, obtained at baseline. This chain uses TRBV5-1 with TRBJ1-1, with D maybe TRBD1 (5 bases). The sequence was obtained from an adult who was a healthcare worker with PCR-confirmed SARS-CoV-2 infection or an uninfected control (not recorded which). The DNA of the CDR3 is TGCGCCAGCAGCTTGGGATGGGGCAGCCTGAACACTGAAGCTTTCTTT. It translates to CASSLGWGSLNTEAFF. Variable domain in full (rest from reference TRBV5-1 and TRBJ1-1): KAGVTQTPRYLIKTRGQQVTLSCSPISGHRSVSWYQQTPGQGLQFLFEYFSETQRNKGNFPGRFSGRQFSNSRSEMNVSTLELGDSALYLCASSLGWGSLNTEAFFGQGTRLTVV.